Sequencing of this TCR beta chain was carried out in a study of CD8+CD57+ T cells in acquired aplastic anemia. Between the trimmed V and J ends, which lost 1 base and 9 bases, there was a span of 22 bases. Germline loops: CDR1 SGDLS, CDR2 YYNGEE. The CDR3 loop spans 16 amino acids. Sequencing was done on patients that had shown CD8+CD57+ cell expansion by flow cytometry. Every one of the patients had aplastic anemia (severe, acquired). The TCR beta profiling, which covered VDJ combination and CDR3 sequence, was carried out using genomic DNA as the template. MiXCR was run by TCRdb on the reads, yielding one entry per CDR3 protein. The table includes approximately 260,000 distinct CDR3 sequences, 65% to 90% detected once.

The sequence came from a human donor with aplastic anemia. The rearrangement uses TRBV9 and TRBJ1-2, with D possibly being TRBD1 (5 bases). Sequenced sample: sorted CD4+, CD8+, or CD8+CD57+ T cells (not recorded which) from PBMCs. The CDR3 is CASSVSGTRNEQCYTF. The CDR3 nucleotides read TGTGCCAGCAGCGTATCCGGGACCCGCAATGAACAGTGCTACACCTTC.